This note documents a single T cell receptor beta chain sequence. The antigen remains unidentified. The data originate from a study of cytomegalovirus exposure and HLA in healthy donors. Points from the study as a whole: The study put 150 or so TCR beta chains on its list as cytomegalovirus-associated.

Amplification used 60 Vbeta primers and 13 Jbeta primers. Produced via immunoSEQ multiplex PCR; TCRdb's table is partial and in-frame only. The sample lists about 85,000 clones; approximately 80% were seen once. Trimming took 4 bases from V and 6 from J; bases not matched to a gene: 13. The CDR3 covers 16 residues. The germline V gene has CDR1 SGHRS and CDR2 YFSETQ. Nominally healthy donors provided the samples, though records likely missed some immune exposures. This chain uses TRBV5-1 with TRBJ2-3, with TRBD2 matching over 8 bases. The clonotype originates from a woman aged 45-60 years in good health and CMV-seropositive. The sequencing sample was made of PBMCs. The CDR3 DNA is TGCGCCAGCAGCCCCCGCGAAGCGGGGGTTGGGGATACGCAGTATTTT. Protein: CASSPREAGVGDTQYF.